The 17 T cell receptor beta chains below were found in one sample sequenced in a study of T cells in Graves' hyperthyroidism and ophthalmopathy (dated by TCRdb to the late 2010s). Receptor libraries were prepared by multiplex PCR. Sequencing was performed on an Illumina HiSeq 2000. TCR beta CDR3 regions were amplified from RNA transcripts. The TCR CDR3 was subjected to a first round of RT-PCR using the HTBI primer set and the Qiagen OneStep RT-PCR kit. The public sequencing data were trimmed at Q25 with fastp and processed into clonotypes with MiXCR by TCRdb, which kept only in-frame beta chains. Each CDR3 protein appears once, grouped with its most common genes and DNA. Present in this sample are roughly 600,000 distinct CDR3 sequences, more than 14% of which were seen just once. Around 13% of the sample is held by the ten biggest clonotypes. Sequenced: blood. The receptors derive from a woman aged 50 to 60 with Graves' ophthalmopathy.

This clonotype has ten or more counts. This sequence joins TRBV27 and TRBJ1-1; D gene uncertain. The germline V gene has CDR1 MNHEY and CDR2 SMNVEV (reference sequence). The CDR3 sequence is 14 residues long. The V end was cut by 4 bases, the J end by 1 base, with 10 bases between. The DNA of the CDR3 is TGTGCCAGCAGTTCTAACCCATGGAACACTGAAGCTTTCTTT. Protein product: CASSSNPWNTEAFF.

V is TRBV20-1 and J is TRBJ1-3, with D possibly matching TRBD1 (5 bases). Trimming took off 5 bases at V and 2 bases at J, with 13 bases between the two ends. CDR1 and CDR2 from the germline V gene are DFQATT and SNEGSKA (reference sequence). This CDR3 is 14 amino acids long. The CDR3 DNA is TGCAGTGCTCCGTGGGGCCCAGCTGGAAACACCATATATTTT. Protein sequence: CSAPWGPAGNTIYF.

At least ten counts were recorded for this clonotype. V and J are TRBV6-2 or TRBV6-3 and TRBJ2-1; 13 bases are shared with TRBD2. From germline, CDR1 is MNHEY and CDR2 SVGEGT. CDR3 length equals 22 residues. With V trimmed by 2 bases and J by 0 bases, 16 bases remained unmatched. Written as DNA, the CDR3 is TGTGCCAGCAGTTACCCGCCTGGGACTAGCGGGACTTCGTATAGCTCCTACAATGAGCAGTTCTTC. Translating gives CASSYPPGTSGTSYSSYNEQFF.

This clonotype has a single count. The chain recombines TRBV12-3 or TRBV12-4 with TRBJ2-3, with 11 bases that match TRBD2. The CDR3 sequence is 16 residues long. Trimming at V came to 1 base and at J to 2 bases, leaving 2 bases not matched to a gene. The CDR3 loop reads CASSLVTSGNTDTQYF. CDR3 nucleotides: TGTGCCAGCAGTTTAGTGACTAGCGGGAACACAGATACGCAGTATTTT.

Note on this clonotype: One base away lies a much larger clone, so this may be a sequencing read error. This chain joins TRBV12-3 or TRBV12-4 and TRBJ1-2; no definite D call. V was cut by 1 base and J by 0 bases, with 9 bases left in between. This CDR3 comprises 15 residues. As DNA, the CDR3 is TGTGCCAGCAGTTTAGTGGTGAAAGCTAACTATGGCTACACCTTC. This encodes CASSLVVKANYGYTF.

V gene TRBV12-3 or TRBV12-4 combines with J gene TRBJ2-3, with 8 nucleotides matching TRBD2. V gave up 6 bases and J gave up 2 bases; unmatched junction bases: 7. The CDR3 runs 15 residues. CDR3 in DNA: TGTGCCAGCAGATCGACTAGCGAGAACACAGATACGCAGTATTTT. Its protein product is CASRSTSENTDTQYF.

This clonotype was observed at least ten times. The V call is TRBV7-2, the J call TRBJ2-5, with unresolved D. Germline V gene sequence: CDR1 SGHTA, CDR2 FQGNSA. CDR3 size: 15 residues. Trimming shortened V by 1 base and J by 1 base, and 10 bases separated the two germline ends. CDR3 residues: CASSLVWEFQETQYF. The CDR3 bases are TGTGCCAGCAGCTTAGTCTGGGAATTCCAAGAGACCCAGTACTTC.

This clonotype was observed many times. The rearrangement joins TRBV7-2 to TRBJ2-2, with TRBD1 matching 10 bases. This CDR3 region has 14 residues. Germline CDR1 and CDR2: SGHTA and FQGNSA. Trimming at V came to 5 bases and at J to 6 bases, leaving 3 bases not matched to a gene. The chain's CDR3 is CASSIGQGAGELFF. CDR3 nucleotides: TGTGCCAGCAGCATTGGACAGGGGGCCGGGGAGCTGTTTTTT.

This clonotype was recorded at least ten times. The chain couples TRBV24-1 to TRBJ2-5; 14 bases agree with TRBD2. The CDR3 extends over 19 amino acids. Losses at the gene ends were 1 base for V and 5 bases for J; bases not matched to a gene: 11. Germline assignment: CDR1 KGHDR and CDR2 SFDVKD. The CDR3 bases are TGTGCCACCAGTGATTTTCGGGGCGGGACTAGCGGGAGAGGGGAGACCCAGTACTTC. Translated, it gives CATSDFRGGTSGRGETQYF.

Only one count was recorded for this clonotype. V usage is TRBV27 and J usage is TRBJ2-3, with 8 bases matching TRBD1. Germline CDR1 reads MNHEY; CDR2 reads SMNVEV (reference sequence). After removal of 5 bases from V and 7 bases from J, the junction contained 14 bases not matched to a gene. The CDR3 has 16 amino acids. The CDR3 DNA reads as TGTGCCAGCAGTACGCAGGACAGGGTGTTAGGTAATACGCAGTATTTT. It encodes CASSTQDRVLGNTQYF.

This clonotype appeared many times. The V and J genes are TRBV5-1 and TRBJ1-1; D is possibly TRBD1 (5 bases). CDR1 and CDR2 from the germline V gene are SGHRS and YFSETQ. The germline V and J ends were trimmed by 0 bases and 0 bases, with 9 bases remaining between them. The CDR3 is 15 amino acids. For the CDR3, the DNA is TGCGCCAGCAGCTTGGCGGCAGGGATGAACACTGAAGCTTTCTTT. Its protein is CASSLAAGMNTEAFF.

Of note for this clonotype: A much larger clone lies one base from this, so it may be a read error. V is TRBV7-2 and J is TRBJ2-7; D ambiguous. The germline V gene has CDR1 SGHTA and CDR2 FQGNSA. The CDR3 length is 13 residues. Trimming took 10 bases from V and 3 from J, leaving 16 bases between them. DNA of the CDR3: TGTGCCATCAACGATAAACGGAACTACGAGCAGTACTTC. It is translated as CAINDKRNYEQYF.

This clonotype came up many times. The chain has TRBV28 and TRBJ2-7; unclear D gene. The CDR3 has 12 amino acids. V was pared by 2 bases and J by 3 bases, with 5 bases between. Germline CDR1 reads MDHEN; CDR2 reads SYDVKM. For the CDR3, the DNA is TGTGCCAGCAGTTTACCCGACTACGAGCAGTACTTC. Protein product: CASSLPDYEQYF.

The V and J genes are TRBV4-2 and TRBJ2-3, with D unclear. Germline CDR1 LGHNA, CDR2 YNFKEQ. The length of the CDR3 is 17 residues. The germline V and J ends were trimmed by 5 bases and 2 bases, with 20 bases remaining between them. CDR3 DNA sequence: TGTGCCAGCAGCAAAAGCCCCGTAGCTGGATCCACAGATACGCAGTATTTT. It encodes CASSKSPVAGSTDTQYF.

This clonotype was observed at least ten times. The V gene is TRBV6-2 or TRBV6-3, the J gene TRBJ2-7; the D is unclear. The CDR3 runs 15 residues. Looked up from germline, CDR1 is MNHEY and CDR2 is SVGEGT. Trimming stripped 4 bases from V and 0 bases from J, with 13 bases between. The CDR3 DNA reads TGTGCCAGCAGTTCCTTTTGGAAGAGCTCCTACGAGCAGTACTTC. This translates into CASSSFWKSSYEQYF.

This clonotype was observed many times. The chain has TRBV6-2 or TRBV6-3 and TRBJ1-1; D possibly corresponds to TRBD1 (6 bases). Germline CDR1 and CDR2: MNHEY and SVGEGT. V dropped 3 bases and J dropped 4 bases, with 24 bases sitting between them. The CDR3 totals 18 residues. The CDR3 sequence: CASSYPLDRSAGATEAFF. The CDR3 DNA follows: TGTGCCAGCAGTTATCCCTTAGACAGGTCTGCTGGGGCCACTGAAGCTTTCTTT.

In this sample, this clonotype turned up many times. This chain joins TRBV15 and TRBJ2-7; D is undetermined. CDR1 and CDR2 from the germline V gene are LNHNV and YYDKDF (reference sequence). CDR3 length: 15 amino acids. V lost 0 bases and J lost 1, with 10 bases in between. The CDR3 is CATSRDPQASYEQYF. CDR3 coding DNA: TGTGCCACCAGCAGAGATCCGCAGGCTTCCTACGAGCAGTACTTC.